The T cell receptor (beta chain) under discussion was sequenced for a study of response to subunit inactivated influenza vaccine (dated by TCRdb to 2016 to 2019). The study in broad terms: Deep quantitative profiling of the T cell receptor repertoire was used in the study to follow responses to a trivalent subunit inactivated influenza vaccine. Beyond this particular receptor, the publication reports: The authors proposed that each seasonal influenza vaccination may bring in only a limited number of new T cells.

The library relied on RT-PCR. The instrument was an Illumina HiSeq 2500. Starting from the raw public reads, TCRdb applied fastp trimming at Q25, assembled clones with MiXCR and retained in-frame beta chains. Identical CDR3 protein sequences are pooled into one entry, listed with their most common genes and DNA. The sample table contains 450,000 to 600,000 distinct CDR3 sequences; only one count was recorded for more than 7% of them. Together, the top ten hold approximately 14% of the sample. This clonotype was detected a few times. Its specific antigen is unknown. No much larger clonotype is one base removed from it; base qualities were not supplied. CDR1 and CDR2 were assigned from the germline V gene as MNHEY and SVGEGT. V has 6 bases trimmed and J has 5 bases trimmed; junction bases matching no gene number 3. The CDR3 measures 15 amino acids from cysteine to phenylalanine. The DNA shown is the 45-base CDR3, in frame from base 1.

The chain joins TRBV6-2 or TRBV6-3 to TRBJ2-2; a stretch of 13 junction bases matches TRBD2. The sequence came from a man between 45 and 75 years old who received an inactivated influenza vaccine. Donor details come from another sample of the same person, matched by shared clones. Sequenced material: PBMCs from blood, taken about 24 months after vaccination. Here the CDR3 is given as CASSGLAGETGELFF. The nucleotide sequence is given as TGTGCCAGCAGCGGACTAGCGGGAGAAACCGGGGAGCTGTTTTTT.